A selection of T cell receptor beta chains follows, all from one sample in a study of blood T cell repertoires in COVID-19. Profiled with immunoSEQ multiplex PCR; TCRdb holds only in-frame clones, not every one. The data hold about 62,000 clones, with roughly nine tenths observed a single time. Specimen: peripheral blood. Source of these receptors: a woman in her sixties with COVID-19, enrolled during active disease. CDR3s include the opening cysteine and the closing phenylalanine or tryptophan. The D gene is left open where the match is weak. A clone size is listed for some rows: how often the clone was seen (once, few, many), or a class if it is expanded.

V: TRBV9
D: -
size: -
J: TRBJ2-7
CDR3: CASSVQQGYEQYF
DNA: TGTGCCAGCAGCGTCCAACAGGGCTACGAGCAGTACTTC

V: TRBV19
D: TRBD1
size: -
J: TRBJ2-7
CDR3: CASSSRDRGDEQYF
DNA: TGTGCCAGTAGTTCCCGGGACAGGGGAGACGAGCAGTACTTC

V: TRBV28
D: -
size: -
J: TRBJ2-5
CDR3: CASSPGTTRGGETQYF
DNA: TGTGCCAGCAGTCCCGGGACTACGAGGGGGGGCGAGACCCAGTACTTC

V: TRBV7-9
D: TRBD1
size: -
J: TRBJ1-2
CDR3: CASSLRQGEGYTF
DNA: TGTGCCAGCAGCCTCCGACAGGGGGAAGGCTACACCTTC

V: TRBV6-5
D: -
size: medium-sized
J: TRBJ1-4
CDR3: CASSYSTSTNEKLFF
DNA: TGTGCCAGCAGTTACTCGACATCAACTAATGAAAAACTGTTTTTT

V: TRBV7-9
D: TRBD1
size: few
J: TRBJ2-2
CDR3: CASRAGTGYTGELFF
DNA: TGTGCCAGCAGGGCCGGGACAGGGTACACCGGGGAGCTGTTTTTT

V: TRBV4-3
D: TRBD1
size: -
J: TRBJ1-6
CDR3: CASSQPTGDTNSPLHF
DNA: TGCGCCAGCAGCCAACCTACAGGGGACACTAATTCACCCCTCCACTTT

V: TRBV19
D: TRBD1
size: -
J: TRBJ2-7
CDR3: CASSIVGGSSYEQYF
DNA: TGTGCCAGTAGTATAGTAGGGGGCTCCTCCTACGAGCAGTACTTC

V: TRBV19
D: TRBD1
size: -
J: TRBJ1-2
CDR3: CASSILGQGSRGPYGYTF
DNA: TGTGCCAGTAGTATTCTAGGACAGGGAAGCCGCGGTCCCTATGGCTACACCTTC

V: TRBV5-6
D: -
size: medium-sized
J: TRBJ2-3
CDR3: CASSFRQDKTDTQYF
DNA: TGTGCCAGCAGCTTTCGACAAGACAAAACGGATACGCAGTATTTT

V: TRBV6-2/TRBV6-3
D: TRBD2
size: -
J: TRBJ2-5
CDR3: CASSFRAGGQETQYF
DNA: TGTGCCAGCAGTTTCCGGGCGGGAGGGCAGGAGACCCAGTACTTC

V: TRBV6-5
D: -
size: few
J: TRBJ2-5
CDR3: CASSREWETQYF
DNA: TGTGCCAGCAGTAGGGAGTGGGAGACCCAGTACTTC

V: TRBV6-2/TRBV6-3
D: -
size: -
J: TRBJ2-3
CDR3: CASSYSPQGPKGF
DNA: TGTGCCAGCAGTTACTCCCCCCAGGGCCCCAAGGGCTTT

V: TRBV19
D: TRBD2
size: once
J: TRBJ2-1
CDR3: CASSIGGLAVNEQFF
DNA: TGTGCCAGTAGTATAGGGGGACTAGCGGTCAATGAGCAGTTCTTC

V: TRBV13
D: -
size: -
J: TRBJ1-1
CDR3: CASSLVTNTEAFF
DNA: TGTGCCAGCAGCTTAGTTACAAACACTGAAGCTTTCTTT

V: TRBV7-2
D: TRBD2
size: -
J: TRBJ2-1
CDR3: CASSLGLLAGGDEQFF
DNA: TGTGCCAGCAGCTTAGGGTTGCTAGCGGGTGGGGATGAGCAGTTCTTC

V: TRBV5-5
D: TRBD2
size: -
J: TRBJ2-1
CDR3: CASSLVRTSGNNEQFF
DNA: TGTGCCAGCAGCTTGGTCCGGACTAGCGGGAACAATGAGCAGTTCTTC

V: TRBV11-1
D: TRBD2
size: -
J: TRBJ2-5
CDR3: CASSLASWAGAQETQYF
DNA: TGTGCCAGCAGCTTAGCCTCGTGGGCGGGAGCCCAAGAGACCCAGTACTTC

V: TRBV27
D: -
size: -
J: TRBJ2-1
CDR3: CASSPPVWAGYNEQFF
DNA: TGTGCCAGCAGTCCCCCCGTTTGGGCAGGGTACAATGAGCAGTTCTTC

V: TRBV19
D: -
size: -
J: TRBJ1-5
CDR3: CASTRNNQPQHF
DNA: TGTGCCAGTACGAGAAACAATCAGCCCCAGCATTTT

V: TRBV7-9
D: TRBD1
size: -
J: TRBJ2-5
CDR3: CASSPRDSQETQYF
DNA: TGTGCCAGCAGCCCCAGGGACAGCCAAGAGACCCAGTACTTC

V: TRBV28
D: -
size: -
J: TRBJ1-1
CDR3: CASSLSGSESAEAFF
DNA: TGTGCCAGCAGTTTATCCGGCTCGGAGAGCGCTGAAGCTTTCTTT

V: TRBV6-2/TRBV6-3
D: -
size: -
J: TRBJ2-2
CDR3: CASSYGAGTNTGELFF
DNA: TGTGCCAGCAGTTACGGCGCAGGAACAAACACCGGGGAGCTGTTTTTT

V: TRBV28
D: -
size: -
J: TRBJ1-4
CDR3: CASSLGFATNEKLFF
DNA: TGTGCCAGCAGTTTAGGCTTTGCAACTAATGAAAAACTGTTTTTT

V: TRBV2
D: -
size: -
J: TRBJ1-3
CDR3: CASSVLQGTSSGNTIYF
DNA: TGTGCCAGCAGTGTGTTGCAGGGGACGAGCTCTGGAAACACCATATATTTT

V: TRBV6-5
D: -
size: -
J: TRBJ1-1
CDR3: CASRSTRGVDTEAFF
DNA: TGTGCCAGCAGGTCGACACGGGGGGTGGACACTGAAGCTTTCTTT

V: TRBV6-6
D: -
size: -
J: TRBJ2-7
CDR3: CASNDYYEQYF
DNA: TGTGCCAGCAATGACTACTACGAGCAGTACTTC

V: TRBV10-3
D: TRBD1
size: -
J: TRBJ2-7
CDR3: CAISGSWDRTIGQYF
DNA: TGTGCCATCAGTGGAAGTTGGGACAGGACGATCGGGCAGTACTTC

V: TRBV19
D: -
size: -
J: TRBJ1-2
CDR3: CASRLQGSDYGYTF
DNA: TGTGCCAGTAGATTACAGGGTTCGGACTATGGCTACACCTTC

V: TRBV30
D: -
size: -
J: TRBJ1-5
CDR3: CAWSEGQGNQPQHF
DNA: TGTGCCTGGAGTGAGGGGCAAGGCAATCAGCCCCAGCATTTT

V: TRBV18
D: TRBD1
size: many
J: TRBJ1-1
CDR3: CASSPRDRGSNTEAFF
DNA: TGTGCCAGCTCACCTAGGGACAGGGGTTCGAACACTGAAGCTTTCTTT

V: TRBV9
D: -
size: -
J: TRBJ1-2
CDR3: CASSAKIMTGGYTF
DNA: TGTGCCAGCAGTGCGAAAATCATGACCGGGGGCTACACCTTC

V: TRBV4-3
D: -
size: once
J: TRBJ2-5
CDR3: CASSQDLSQGMGETQYF
DNA: TGCGCCAGCAGCCAAGATTTAAGTCAGGGGATGGGGGAGACCCAGTACTTC

V: TRBV28
D: TRBD2
size: -
J: TRBJ2-1
CDR3: CASSPTSGVYNEQFF
DNA: TGTGCCAGCAGTCCGACTAGCGGAGTCTACAATGAGCAGTTCTTC

V: TRBV3-1/TRBV3-2
D: -
size: -
J: TRBJ1-2
CDR3: CASSPVTGSYGYTF
DNA: TGTGCCAGCAGCCCGGTCACAGGGTCCTATGGCTACACCTTC

V: TRBV30
D: TRBD1
size: -
J: TRBJ1-2
CDR3: CACRQGEGYGYTF
DNA: TGTGCCTGCCGACAGGGAGAGGGGTATGGCTACACCTTC

V: TRBV3-1/TRBV3-2
D: -
size: -
J: TRBJ2-5
CDR3: CASSPRGGETQYF
DNA: TGTGCCAGCAGCCCCAGGGGTGGCGAGACCCAGTACTTC

V: TRBV19
D: -
size: -
J: TRBJ2-2
CDR3: CASRTGPNTGELFF
DNA: TGTGCCAGTAGGACAGGACCGAACACCGGGGAGCTGTTTTTT

V: TRBV9
D: -
size: once
J: TRBJ2-3
CDR3: CASSVVVGQGAQYF
DNA: TGTGCCAGCAGCGTAGTGGTAGGGCAGGGTGCGCAGTATTTT

V: TRBV15
D: -
size: -
J: TRBJ1-5
CDR3: CATSRGSQGSNQPQHF
DNA: TGTGCCACCAGCAGGGGGTCACAGGGAAGCAATCAGCCCCAGCATTTT

V: TRBV11-1
D: TRBD1
size: -
J: TRBJ1-5
CDR3: CASSLTGASNQPQHF
DNA: TGTGCCAGCAGCTTAACAGGGGCTTCCAATCAGCCCCAGCATTTT

V: TRBV30
D: -
size: once
J: TRBJ2-7
CDR3: CAWSAQDSSAQYF
DNA: TGTGCCTGGAGTGCCCAGGACTCTTCCGCGCAGTACTTC

V: TRBV7-2
D: TRBD1
size: -
J: TRBJ1-5
CDR3: CASSLGATGGGNQPQHF
DNA: TGTGCCAGCAGCTTAGGGGCTACAGGGGGCGGCAATCAGCCCCAGCATTTT

V: TRBV25-1
D: TRBD2
size: medium-sized
J: TRBJ2-7
CDR3: CASSTRLAGNSYEQYF
DNA: TGTGCCAGCAGTACCCGACTAGCAGGAAACTCCTACGAGCAGTACTTC

V: TRBV5-1
D: TRBD1
size: -
J: TRBJ1-1
CDR3: CASSLDGTANTEAFF
DNA: TGCGCCAGCAGCCTAGACGGGACAGCCAACACTGAAGCTTTCTTT

V: TRBV7-9
D: TRBD2
size: -
J: TRBJ2-2
CDR3: CASSSQPLTSGRGTGELFF
DNA: TGTGCCAGCAGCTCCCAACCATTGACTAGCGGGAGGGGCACCGGGGAGCTGTTTTTT

V: TRBV7-2
D: -
size: -
J: TRBJ2-7
CDR3: CASSFTSSSTYEQYF
DNA: TGTGCCAGCAGCTTCACTAGCTCCTCTACCTACGAGCAGTACTTC

V: TRBV7-2
D: TRBD2
size: -
J: TRBJ2-3
CDR3: CASSPLAGSTDTQYF
DNA: TGTGCCAGCAGCCCCTTAGCGGGAAGCACAGATACGCAGTATTTT

V: TRBV5-1
D: TRBD1
size: -
J: TRBJ2-5
CDR3: CASSPDNRGKGETQYF
DNA: TGCGCCAGCAGCCCTGATAACAGGGGTAAAGGAGAGACCCAGTACTTC

V: TRBV6-5
D: -
size: -
J: TRBJ2-1
CDR3: CASSGGTRNNEQFF
DNA: TGTGCCAGCAGCGGCGGGACCCGGAACAATGAGCAGTTCTTC

V: TRBV9
D: TRBD2
size: -
J: TRBJ2-7
CDR3: CASSLEARGSYYEQYF
DNA: TGTGCCAGCAGTCTAGAGGCCCGCGGGAGTTACTACGAGCAGTACTTC

V: TRBV19
D: -
size: -
J: TRBJ1-3
CDR3: CASTSGDQARNTIYF
DNA: TGTGCCAGTACCTCGGGGGACCAAGCGCGAAACACCATATATTTT

V: TRBV3-1/TRBV3-2
D: -
size: few
J: TRBJ1-6
CDR3: CASSQESNSPLHF
DNA: TGTGCCAGCAGCCAAGAAAGCAATTCACCCCTCCACTTT